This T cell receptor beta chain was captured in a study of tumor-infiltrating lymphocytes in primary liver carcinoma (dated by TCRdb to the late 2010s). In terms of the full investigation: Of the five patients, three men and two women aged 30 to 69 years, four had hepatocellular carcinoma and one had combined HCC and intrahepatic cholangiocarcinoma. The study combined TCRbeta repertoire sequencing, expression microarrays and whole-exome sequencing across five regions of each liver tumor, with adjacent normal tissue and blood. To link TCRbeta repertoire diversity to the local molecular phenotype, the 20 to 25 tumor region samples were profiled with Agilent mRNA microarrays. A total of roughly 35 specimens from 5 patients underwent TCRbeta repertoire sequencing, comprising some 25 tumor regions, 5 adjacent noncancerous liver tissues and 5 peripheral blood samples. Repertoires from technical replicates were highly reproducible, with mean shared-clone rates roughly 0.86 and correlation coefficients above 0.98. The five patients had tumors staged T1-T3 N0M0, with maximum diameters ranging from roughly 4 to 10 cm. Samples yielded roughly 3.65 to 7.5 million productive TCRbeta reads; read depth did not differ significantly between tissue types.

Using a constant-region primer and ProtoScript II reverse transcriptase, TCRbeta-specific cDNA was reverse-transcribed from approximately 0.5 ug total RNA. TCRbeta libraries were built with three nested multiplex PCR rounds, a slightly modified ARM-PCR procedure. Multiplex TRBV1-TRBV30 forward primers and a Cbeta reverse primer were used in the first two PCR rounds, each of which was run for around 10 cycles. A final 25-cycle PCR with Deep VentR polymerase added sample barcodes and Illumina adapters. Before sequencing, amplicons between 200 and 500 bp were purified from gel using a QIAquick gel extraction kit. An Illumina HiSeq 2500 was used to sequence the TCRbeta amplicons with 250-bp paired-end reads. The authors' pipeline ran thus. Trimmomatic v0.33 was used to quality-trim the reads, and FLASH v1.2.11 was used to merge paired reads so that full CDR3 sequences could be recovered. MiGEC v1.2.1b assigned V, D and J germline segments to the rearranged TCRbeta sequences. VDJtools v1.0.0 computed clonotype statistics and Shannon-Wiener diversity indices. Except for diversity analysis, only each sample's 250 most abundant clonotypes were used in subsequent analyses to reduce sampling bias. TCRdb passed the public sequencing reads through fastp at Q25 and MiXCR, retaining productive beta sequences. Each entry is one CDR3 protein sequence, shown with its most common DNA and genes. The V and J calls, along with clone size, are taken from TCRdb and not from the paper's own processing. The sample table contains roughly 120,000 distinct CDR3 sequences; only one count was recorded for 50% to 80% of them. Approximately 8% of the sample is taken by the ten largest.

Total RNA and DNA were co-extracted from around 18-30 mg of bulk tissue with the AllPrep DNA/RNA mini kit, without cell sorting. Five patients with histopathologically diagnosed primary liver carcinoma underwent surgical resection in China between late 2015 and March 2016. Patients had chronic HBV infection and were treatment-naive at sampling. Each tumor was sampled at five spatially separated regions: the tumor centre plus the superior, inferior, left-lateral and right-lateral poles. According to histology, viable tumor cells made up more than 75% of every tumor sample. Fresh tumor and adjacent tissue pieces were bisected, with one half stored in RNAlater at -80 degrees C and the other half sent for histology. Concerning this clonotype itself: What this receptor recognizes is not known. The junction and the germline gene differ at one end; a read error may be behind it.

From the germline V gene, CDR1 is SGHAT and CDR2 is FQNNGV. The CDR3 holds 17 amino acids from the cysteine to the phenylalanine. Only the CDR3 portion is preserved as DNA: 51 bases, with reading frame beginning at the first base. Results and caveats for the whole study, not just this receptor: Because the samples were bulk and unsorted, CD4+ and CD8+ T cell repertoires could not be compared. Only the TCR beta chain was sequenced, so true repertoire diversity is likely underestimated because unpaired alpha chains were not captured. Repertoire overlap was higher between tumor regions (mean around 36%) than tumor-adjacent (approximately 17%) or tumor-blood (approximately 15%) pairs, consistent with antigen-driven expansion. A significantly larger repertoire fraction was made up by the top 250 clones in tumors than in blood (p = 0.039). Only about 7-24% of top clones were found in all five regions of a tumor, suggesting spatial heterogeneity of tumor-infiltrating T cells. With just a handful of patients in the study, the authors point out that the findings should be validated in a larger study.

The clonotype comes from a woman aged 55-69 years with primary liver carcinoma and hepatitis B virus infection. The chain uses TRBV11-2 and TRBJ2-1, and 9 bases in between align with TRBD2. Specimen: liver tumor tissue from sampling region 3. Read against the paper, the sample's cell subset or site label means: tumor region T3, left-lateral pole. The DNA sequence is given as TGTGCCAGCAGCAGAATTAGCGGGAGCGCAGCCTACAATGAGCAGCTCTTC. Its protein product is CASSRISGSAAYNEQLF.